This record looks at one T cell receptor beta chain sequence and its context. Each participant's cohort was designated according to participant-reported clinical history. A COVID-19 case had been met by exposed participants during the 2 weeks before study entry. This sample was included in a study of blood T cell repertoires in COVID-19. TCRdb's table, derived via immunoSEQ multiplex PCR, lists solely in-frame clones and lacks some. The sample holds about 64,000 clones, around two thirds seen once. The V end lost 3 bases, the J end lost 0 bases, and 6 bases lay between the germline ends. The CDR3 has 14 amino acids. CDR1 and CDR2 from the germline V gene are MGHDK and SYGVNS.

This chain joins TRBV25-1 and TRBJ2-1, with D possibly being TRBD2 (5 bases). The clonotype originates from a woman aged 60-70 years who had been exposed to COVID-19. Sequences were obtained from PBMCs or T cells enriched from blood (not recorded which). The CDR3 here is CASSDGVSYNEQFF. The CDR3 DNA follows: TGTGCCAGCAGTGACGGGGTCTCCTACAATGAGCAGTTCTTC.